These 8 T cell receptor beta chains share one sample of origin, sequenced in a study of cytomegalovirus exposure and HLA in healthy donors. 60 Vbeta and 13 Jbeta primers were used in PCR. TCRdb's table, derived via immunoSEQ multiplex PCR, lists solely in-frame clones and lacks some. This table has about 160,000 clones, roughly 85% appearing once. Sequences were obtained from PBMCs. Receptor source: a woman in her forties or fifties in good health and CMV-seropositive.

The J gene is TRBJ1-3, the V gene TRBV25-1; D is unresolved. This CDR3 spans 14 amino acids. Looked up from germline, CDR1 is MGHDK and CDR2 is SYGVNS. V lost 7 bases, J lost 0 bases, and 10 bases lay in between. The CDR3 DNA reads TGTGCCAGCATAGGAGGCCCCTCTGGAAACACCATATATTTT. Its translation: CASIGGPSGNTIYF.

This clone turned up a few times. The chain links TRBV10-1 to TRBJ2-1; D may be TRBD2 (6 bases). The V end was cut by 6 bases, the J end by 12 bases, with 21 bases between. Germline V gene lookup returns CDR1 WNHNN and CDR2 SYGVQD (reference sequence). The CDR3 is 14 residues long. The CDR3 region has the DNA TGCGCCAGCAGCGGCGGGACTCCAGCAATGAGGCAGTTCTTC. It yields the protein CASSGGTPAMRQFF.

V and J are TRBV10-3 and TRBJ2-2, with 8 bases identical to TRBD1. Losses at the gene ends were 2 bases for V and 5 bases for J; bases not matched to a gene: 4. This CDR3 has 15 amino acids. Germline V lookup: CDR1 ENHRY, CDR2 SYGVKD. The CDR3 sequence: CAISEPDRDTGELFF. In DNA, the CDR3 is TGTGCCATCAGTGAGCCGGACAGGGATACCGGGGAGCTGTTTTTT.

J is TRBJ2-3 and V is TRBV4-2; 9 bases fit TRBD2. The CDR3 consists of 17 residues. V lost 6 bases and J lost 4; bases outside the gene matches: 14. Germline CDR1 reads LGHNA; CDR2 reads YNFKEQ. In DNA form, the CDR3 reads TGTGCCAGCAGTCAAATAGCGGGAGCCGGTGGGGCAGATACGCAGTATTTT. Its translation: CASSQIAGAGGADTQYF.

The chain has TRBV4-1 and TRBJ2-7; 11 bases align to TRBD1. V shed 2 bases, J shed 5 bases, and the junction held 5 bases outside the gene matches. Germline assignment: CDR1 MGHRA and CDR2 YSYEKL. This CDR3 contains 15 residues. The CDR3: CASSQRTGGFDEQYF. For the CDR3, the DNA is TGCGCCAGCAGCCAACGGACAGGGGGCTTCGACGAGCAGTACTTC.

The V and J genes are TRBV7-8 and TRBJ2-5; TRBD2 matches 14 bases. The J segment lost 5 bases and the V segment lost 0 bases, leaving 8 bases of the junction unmatched. Germline CDR1 and CDR2: SGHVS and FQNEAQ. The CDR3 is made up of 18 amino acids. In nucleotides, the CDR3 is TGTGCCAGCAGCTTAGCCCCTTGGACTAGCGGGGGGTTGGAGACCCAGTACTTC. This sequence encodes CASSLAPWTSGGLETQYF.

CDR3 region: CASSSPDSRDILNTEAFF. CDR3 DNA sequence: TGCGCCAGCAGCTCCCCGGACAGCAGGGATATATTGAACACTGAAGCTTTCTTT. The chain recombines TRBV5-1 with TRBJ1-1, with D possibly TRBD1 on 6 matching bases. Germline V gene lookup returns CDR1 SGHRS and CDR2 YFSETQ. Trimming pared 3 bases from V and 0 bases from J, leaving 21 bases between. The CDR3 sequence is 18 residues long.

The chain joins TRBV19 to TRBJ2-3; perhaps TRBD2 as D (6 bases). In germline, CDR1 is LNHDA, CDR2 SQIVND (reference sequence). V was cut by 5 bases and J by 0 bases, with 9 bases left in between. The CDR3 sequence is 14 residues long. The CDR3 region is CASSSTSSTDTQYF. DNA of the CDR3: TGTGCCAGTAGTTCGACTAGTAGCACAGATACGCAGTATTTT. Together with reference TRBV19 and TRBJ2-3, the CDR3 gives the full variable domain: DGGITQSPKYLFRKEGQNVTLSCEQNLNHDAMYWYRQDPGQGLRLIYYSQIVNDFQKGDIAEGYSVSREKKESFPLTVTSAQKNPTAFYLCASSSTSSTDTQYFGPGTRLTVL.